These 17 T cell receptor beta chains came from one sample sequenced in a study of identical twins. Each CDR3 protein gets one entry after TCRdb re-called the 5' RACE reads with MiXCR. The data hold approximately 890,000 distinct CDR3 sequences, with about 12% observed a single time. These data were also filed under a second study, of yellow fever vaccine responses in identical twins.

The material sequenced was PBMCs. The receptors shown here come from a woman aged 18-29 years in good health.

The table lists this clonotype with a few counts. CDR3 DNA sequence: TGTGCCAGCAGCACCCGACAGGGGGCCGACACCGGGGAGCTGTTTTTT. The encoded protein is CASSTRQGADTGELFF. The chain combines TRBV5-4 with TRBJ2-2, with 10 nucleotides matching TRBD1. Germline lookup yields CDR1 SGHNT and CDR2 YYREEE (reference sequence). The V segment lost 4 bases and the J segment 3 bases; nucleotides outside the gene matches: 6. The length of the CDR3 is 16 residues. Looking up the rest from reference TRBV5-4 and TRBJ2-2 gives the full variable domain: ETGVTQSPTHLIKTRGQQVTLRCSSQSGHNTVSWYQQALGQGPQFIFQYYREEENGRGNFPPRFSGLQFPNYSSELNVNALELDDSALYLCASSTRQGADTGELFFGEGSRLTVL.

In its sample, this clonotype was seen a few times. CDR3 DNA sequence: TGCGCCAGCAGCCCCCGGGGTAGCGGCTTTCCTCGGTCCTACAATGAGCAGTTCTTC. Translating it yields CASSPRGSGFPRSYNEQFF. The rearrangement links TRBV5-1 to TRBJ2-1, with D tentatively TRBD2 (6 bases). Germline loops: CDR1 SGHRS, CDR2 YFSETQ. V was trimmed by 4 bases and J by 1 base, leaving 24 bases between them. This CDR3 is 19 amino acids long.

This chain uses TRBV7-9 with TRBJ2-1; D gene ambiguous. Germline V gene data show CDR1 as SEHNR and CDR2 as FQNEAQ (reference sequence). The V end lost 5 bases, the J end lost 5 bases, and 10 bases lay between the germline ends. The CDR3 is made up of 13 amino acids. The CDR3 sequence is CASSHPANNEQFF. CDR3 DNA sequence: TGTGCCAGCAGCCATCCCGCCAACAATGAGCAGTTCTTC.

The V and J genes are TRBV11-3 and TRBJ2-3; no reliable D call. The CDR3 is made up of 15 amino acids. V shed 0 bases and J shed 3 bases, with 10 bases lying between them. The germline V gene encodes CDR1 SGHNT and CDR2 YENEEA. The CDR3 is CASSLEAILTDTQYF. The CDR3 bases are TGTGCCAGCAGCTTAGAAGCCATACTGACAGATACGCAGTATTTT.

This clonotype was recorded a few times. The gene calls are TRBV20-1 and TRBJ1-1; TRBD1 matches 9 bases. The junction had 7 bases not matched to a gene; V was cut back by 6 bases and J by 5 bases. From germline, CDR1 is DFQATT and CDR2 SNEGSKA (reference sequence). The CDR3 has 13 residues. This CDR3 reads CSAEDRGETEAFF. CDR3 coding DNA: TGCAGTGCCGAAGACAGGGGGGAGACTGAAGCTTTCTTT.

Concerning this clonotype itself: Lacking the conserved final phenylalanine or tryptophan, this CDR3 likely reflects a read error. The limits of the CDR3 on the DNA are not certain, so only TCRdb's listed CDR3 is given. This chain uses TRBV6-1 with TRBJ2-4; the listed D gene, TRBD2, was not tested against the DNA. Per the germline V gene, CDR1 is MNHNS and CDR2 is SASEGT. With termini counted, the CDR3 has 12 amino acids. CDR3 region: CASSEGEDRRHI.

This clonotype was detected ten times or more. The V gene is TRBV7-9, the J gene TRBJ1-1; no clear D gene. Germline CDR1 is SEHNR and CDR2 is FQNEAQ (reference sequence). CDR3 length: 11 residues. Between the trimmed V and J ends, which lost 7 bases and 10 bases, there was a span of 13 bases. CDR3 amino acids: CASTNELGAFF. The CDR3 nucleotides read TGTGCCAGCACGAATGAGTTGGGAGCTTTCTTT.

The rearrangement uses TRBV5-1 and TRBJ2-7; a weak D match, TRBD1 (6 bases). CDR3 length: 14 amino acids. Trimming removed 0 bases from V and 5 bases from J, with 12 bases in between. Germline V gene sequence: CDR1 SGHRS, CDR2 YFSETQ. CDR3 loop: CASSLEGQLDEQYV. In DNA, the CDR3 is TGCGCCAGCAGCTTGGAAGGACAGCTGGACGAGCAGTACGTC.

J is TRBJ2-7 and V is TRBV12-3 or TRBV12-4; TRBD1 agrees at 7 bases. The CDR3 extends over 16 amino acids. V shed 6 bases, J shed 0 bases, and the junction held 11 bases outside the gene matches. The CDR3 DNA reads TGTGCCAGCAGCAAGACGTCGGGACAGAGCTCCTACGAGCAGTACTTC. Residues: CASSKTSGQSSYEQYF.

This clonotype was seen a few times. The J gene is TRBJ2-3, the V gene TRBV19, with a weak D call TRBD1 (5 bases). The CDR3 has 14 amino acids. From germline, CDR1 is LNHDA and CDR2 SQIVND (reference sequence). V gave up 5 bases and J gave up 2 bases, with 11 bases separating them. CDR3 coding DNA: TGTGCCAGTAGTTTTCGACAGCCCACAGATACGCAGTATTTT. Protein sequence: CASSFRQPTDTQYF.

This chain links TRBV5-1 with TRBJ1-6; 7 nucleotides agree with TRBD1. With V trimmed by 2 bases and J by 7 bases, 3 bases remained unmatched. The CDR3 is 14 amino acids. Germline CDR1 reads SGHRS; CDR2 reads YFSETQ. CDR3 in DNA: TGCGCCAGCAGCTTAGAGGGGGCGAATTCACCCCTCCACTTT. It is translated as CASSLEGANSPLHF.

The J gene is TRBJ2-1, the V gene TRBV6-5; D uncertain. V lost 4 bases and J 0 bases, leaving 19 bases between the germline ends. This CDR3 has 18 amino acids. The germline V gene has CDR1 MNHEY and CDR2 SVGAGI. CDR3 sequence (DNA): TGTGCCAGCAGTTCCCGGAGATTGCGATGGCACTCCTACAATGAGCAGTTCTTC. Amino acids: CASSSRRLRWHSYNEQFF.

This clonotype was found a few times. The rearrangement joins TRBV24-1 to TRBJ2-1; D ambiguous. Trimming cost V 5 bases and J 0 bases, with 16 bases left between them. The length of the CDR3 is 17 residues. The germline CDR1 and CDR2 sequences are KGHDR and SFDVKD. The CDR3 DNA reads TGTGCCACCAGTGGGGCCTCTCTGGGATTCTCCTACAATGAGCAGTTCTTC. Protein: CATSGASLGFSYNEQFF.

This clonotype turned up a few times. V is TRBV20-1 and J is TRBJ2-7; weak D call: TRBD1 (5 bases). Germline CDR1 and CDR2: DFQATT and SNEGSKA (reference sequence). The CDR3 covers 14 residues. V dropped 2 bases and J dropped 2 bases, with 13 bases sitting between them. CDR3 region: CSARRQGLPYEQYV. Here the CDR3 DNA reads TGCAGTGCTAGAAGGCAGGGCCTTCCCTACGAGCAGTACGTC.

The gene calls are TRBV9 and TRBJ1-1; possible D gene TRBD1, 6 bases. Trimming cost V 4 bases and J 1 base, with 14 bases left between them. The germline V gene has CDR1 SGDLS and CDR2 YYNGEE. The CDR3 runs 15 residues. CDR3 in DNA: TGTGCCAGCAGCCCCCGGGGGGCAGCGAACACTGAAGCTTTCTTT. Its protein product is CASSPRGAANTEAFF. The variable domain in full, with the rest retrieved from reference TRBV9 and TRBJ1-1, is DSGVTQTPKHLITATGQRVTLRCSPRSGDLSVYWYQQSLDQGLQFLIQYYNGEERAKGNILERFSAQQFPDLHSELNLSSLELGDSALYFCASSPRGAANTEAFFGQGTRLTVV.

This clonotype was seen more than once but under ten times. The chain recombines TRBV6-5 with TRBJ2-5; the match to TRBD2 covers 9 bases. With V trimmed by 2 bases and J by 3 bases, 10 bases remained unmatched. Germline V gives CDR1 MNHEY, CDR2 SVGAGI. The CDR3 has 17 residues. The CDR3 loop is CASSYLPPASGKETQYF. DNA of the CDR3: TGTGCCAGCAGTTACCTACCCCCAGCTAGCGGGAAAGAGACCCAGTACTTC.

The table lists this clonotype with a few counts. This chain links TRBV20-1 with TRBJ2-3; TRBD1 might be the D (6 bases). The CDR3 length is 12 residues. Trimming cost V 7 bases and J 0 bases, with 8 bases left between them. The germline gives CDR1 DFQATT, CDR2 SNEGSKA (reference sequence). CDR3 amino acids: CSGTASTDTQYF. The CDR3 bases are TGCAGTGGGACAGCTAGCACAGATACGCAGTATTTT.